Listed here are 20 T cell receptor beta chains from one sample, sequenced in a study of blood T cells in healthy people across ages. Sample-barcoded 5' priming and a J-beta primer mix drove a second PCR of about 7 to 12 cycles. TCRdb processed the 5' RACE reads anew with MiXCR; each CDR3 protein has one entry. The sample records about 1.8 million distinct CDR3 sequences, around 50% being singletons. Sequencing was done on a sample of blood. These receptors were obtained from a woman aged 40 to 49 in good health.

This clonotype was counted only a few times. The J gene is TRBJ2-7, the V gene TRBV6-2 or TRBV6-3; no definite D call. CDR1 and CDR2 (germline): MNHEY, SVGEGT. The V gene lost 7 bases and the J gene lost 2 bases, with 6 bases spanning the gap. The CDR3 runs to 11 residues. Written as DNA, the CDR3 is TGTGCCAGCAAGGATCCCTACGAGCAGTACTTC. Its translation is CASKDPYEQYF.

This sequence joins TRBV9 and TRBJ2-1; 9 bases line up with TRBD2. The end of the DNA aligns better with TRBJ2-7, so the J call may be wrong. CDR1 is SGDLS and CDR2 is YYNGEE in the germline V gene. This CDR3 has 16 amino acids. Here the CDR3 DNA reads TGTGCCAGCAGCGTAGGTAGCGGGGGCCCCTACAATGAGCAGTACTTC. It codes for CASSVGSGGPYNEQYF.

Here the CDR3 DNA reads TGCGCCAGCAGCCCCCTGCATAGCGGGGGGCTCAACACAGATACGCAGTATTTT. It codes for CASSPLHSGGLNTDTQYF. The chain recombines TRBV4-3 with TRBJ2-3; 10 bases match TRBD2. The germline CDR1 and CDR2 sequences are LGHNA and YSLEER. There are 18 residues in the CDR3. V was pared by 4 bases and J by 2 bases, with 12 bases of the junction left unmatched.

The rearrangement uses TRBV5-4 and TRBJ1-6, with a tentative D call TRBD1 (6 bases). CDR3 length equals 15 residues. The germline V gene encodes CDR1 SGHNT and CDR2 YYREEE (reference sequence). Trimming stripped 2 bases from V and 7 bases from J, with 13 bases between. In DNA form, the CDR3 reads TGTGCCAGCAGCTTCGATCAGGGGAACAATTCACCCCTCCACTTT. Protein: CASSFDQGNNSPLHF.

The V and J genes are TRBV28 and TRBJ1-5; tentatively, D is TRBD1 (5 bases). Germline V CDR1 and CDR2: MDHEN, SYDVKM. The V end was cut by 3 bases, the J end by 6 bases, with 15 bases between. The CDR3 contains 15 residues. In DNA, the CDR3 is TGTGCCAGCAGTTTGCATCAGGGAGGGGTTCAGCCCCAGCATTTT. Residues: CASSLHQGGVQPQHF.

This clonotype occurred a few times. For the CDR3, the DNA is TGTGCCAGCAGCCAAGAGGGACGGGAATGGCAGCCCCAGCATTTT. This encodes CASSQEGREWQPQHF. V is TRBV4-2 and J is TRBJ1-5; D might be TRBD1 (5 bases). This CDR3 region has 15 residues. The V end was cut by 0 bases, the J end by 7 bases, with 13 bases between. Germline V CDR1 and CDR2: LGHNA, YNFKEQ.

This clonotype came up a few times. This chain joins TRBV7-2 and TRBJ2-4; the match to TRBD1 covers 8 bases. With the DNA end fitting TRBJ2-5 better, the J assignment may be wrong. This CDR3 has 16 amino acids. From germline, CDR1 is SGHTA and CDR2 FQGNSA. The CDR3 sequence is CASSLRKAGGSETQYF. The CDR3 nucleotides are TGTGCCAGCAGCTTACGGAAGGCAGGGGGCTCGGAGACCCAGTACTTC.

The chain has TRBV28 and TRBJ1-4; D not resolved. The CDR3 sequence is 14 residues long. V shed 6 bases and J shed 2 bases, with 10 bases lying between them. Germline-derived CDR1 and CDR2 are MDHEN and SYDVKM. The CDR3 DNA is TGTGCCAGCAGCCCTATTTCCACTAATGAAAAACTGTTTTTT. It yields the protein CASSPISTNEKLFF.

The chain has TRBV12-3 or TRBV12-4 and TRBJ2-1, with a possible D match to TRBD1 (5 bases). The V gene lost 5 bases and the J gene lost 6 bases, with 14 bases spanning the gap. There are 14 residues in the CDR3. The CDR3 DNA sequence: TGTGCCAGCAGTGTAAAGAGCCAGGGCAATGAGCAGTTCTTC. Protein product: CASSVKSQGNEQFF.

The chain couples TRBV18 to TRBJ2-6; D unresolved. V lost 2 bases and J 0 bases, leaving 11 bases between the germline ends. Germline V lookup: CDR1 KGHSH, CDR2 LQKENI. CDR3 length: 17 residues. The CDR3 sequence is CASSPGYQASGANVLTF. CDR3 DNA sequence: TGTGCCAGCTCACCAGGCTATCAGGCCTCTGGGGCCAACGTCCTGACTTTC.

This clonotype was seen a few times. J is TRBJ2-5 and V is TRBV28, with D tentatively TRBD1 (6 bases). The J call is in doubt because the DNA end fits TRBJ2-7 better. The CDR3 is 11 residues long. Per germline, CDR1 MDHEN and CDR2 SYDVKM. CDR3 in amino acids: CASRDRFEQYF. The CDR3 DNA reads TGTGCCAGCAGAGACAGGTTCGAGCAGTACTTC.

The CDR3 nucleotides are TGCAGTGCTAGGTGTGCAGACTCCTACGAGCAGTACTTC. This translates into CSARCADSYEQYF. This chain uses TRBV20-1 with TRBJ2-7; D gene ambiguous. Trimming left V 3 bases short and J 0 bases short, with 9 bases between. CDR1 is DFQATT and CDR2 is SNEGSKA in the germline V gene (reference sequence). The CDR3 runs to 13 residues.

There are a few counts of this clonotype. J is TRBJ2-1 and V is TRBV7-2, with no clear D. The DNA end favors TRBJ2-7, so the J call may be wrong. This CDR3 is built from 15 residues. Germline loops: CDR1 SGHTA, CDR2 FQGNSA. CDR3 DNA: TGTGCCAGCAGCTTAGACTACCAGCCCTACAATGAGCAGTACTTC. Protein sequence: CASSLDYQPYNEQYF.

In its sample, this clonotype was seen a few times. CDR3 amino acids: CATSRENPLGTPWNEQFF. In nucleotides, the CDR3 is TGTGCCACCAGCAGGGAGAATCCCCTCGGGACTCCCTGGAATGAGCAGTTCTTC. The chain is built from TRBV15 and TRBJ2-1; the D gene is possibly TRBD2 (6 bases). The V and J ends lost 3 bases and 7 bases respectively, with 25 bases between them. Germline V CDR1 and CDR2: LNHNV, YYDKDF (reference sequence). This CDR3 is 18 amino acids long.

V is TRBV27 and J is TRBJ1-5; no definite D call. The V gene's germline CDR1 is MNHEY and CDR2 SMNVEV (reference sequence). The CDR3 has 15 residues. V was pared by 4 bases and J by 5 bases, with 15 bases between. This chain's CDR3 is CASSSLTGSHQPQHF. The CDR3 region has the DNA TGTGCCAGCAGTTCGCTCACGGGAAGTCATCAGCCCCAGCATTTT.

The genes are TRBV27 and TRBJ1-2; 10 bases fit TRBD1. The germline V gene has CDR1 MNHEY and CDR2 SMNVEV (reference sequence). This CDR3 region has 18 residues. The trim removed 5 bases at V and 3 bases at J, leaving 15 bases unmatched. The chain's CDR3 is CASSPPLTQTGGYYGYTF. The CDR3 bases are TGTGCCAGCAGTCCGCCCCTTACCCAGACAGGGGGCTACTATGGCTACACCTTC.

This clonotype has just a few counts. The chain carries TRBV6-6 and TRBJ2-4; D might be TRBD1 (7 bases). Germline V lookup: CDR1 MNHNY, CDR2 SVGAGI (reference sequence). V was clipped by 0 bases and J by 13 bases, with 16 bases between them. This CDR3 spans 14 amino acids. CDR3: CASSYSNRGREQYF. The CDR3 DNA reads as TGTGCCAGCAGTTACTCTAACAGGGGTCGGGAGCAGTACTTC.

This chain uses TRBV12-3 or TRBV12-4 with TRBJ2-7; D could derive from TRBD1 or TRBD2 (6 bases each). The assigned J gene may be wrong: the sequence end matches TRBJ2-5 better. This CDR3 is built from 14 residues. The DNA of the CDR3 is TGTGCCAGCAGTACCCGAGGGGGGAAAGAGACCCAGTACTTC. Protein product: CASSTRGGKETQYF.

The chain combines TRBV6-5 with TRBJ2-1; possible D gene TRBD2, 5 bases. V was clipped by 8 bases and J by 7 bases, with 12 bases between them. CDR1 MNHEY and CDR2 SVGAGI come from the germline V gene. The CDR3 extends over 12 amino acids. DNA for the CDR3: TGTGCCAGCCGCCCGAGCGGTAATGAGCAGTTCTTC. Protein sequence: CASRPSGNEQFF.

V gene TRBV10-2 combines with J gene TRBJ2-7, with D perhaps given as TRBD1 or TRBD2 (6 bases each). Germline loops: CDR1 WSHSY, CDR2 SAAADI. The CDR3 totals 13 residues. The V end lost 6 bases, the J end lost 5 bases, and 14 bases lay between the germline ends. The CDR3 loop is CASRETGTHEQYF. For the CDR3, the DNA is TGCGCCAGCAGGGAAACAGGGACTCACGAGCAGTACTTC.